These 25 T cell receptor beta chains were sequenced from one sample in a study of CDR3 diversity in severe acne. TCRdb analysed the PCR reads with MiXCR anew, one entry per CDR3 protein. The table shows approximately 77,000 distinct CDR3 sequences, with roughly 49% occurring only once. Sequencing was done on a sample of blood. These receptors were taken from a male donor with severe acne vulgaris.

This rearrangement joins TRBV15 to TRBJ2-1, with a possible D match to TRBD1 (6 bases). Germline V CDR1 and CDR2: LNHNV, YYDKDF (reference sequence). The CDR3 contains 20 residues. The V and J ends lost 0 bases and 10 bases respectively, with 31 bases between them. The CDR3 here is CATSRDLASSEGDLGLEQFF. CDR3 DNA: TGTGCCACCAGCAGAGATCTTGCCAGTAGTGAGGGGGACCTAGGGCTCGAGCAGTTCTTC.

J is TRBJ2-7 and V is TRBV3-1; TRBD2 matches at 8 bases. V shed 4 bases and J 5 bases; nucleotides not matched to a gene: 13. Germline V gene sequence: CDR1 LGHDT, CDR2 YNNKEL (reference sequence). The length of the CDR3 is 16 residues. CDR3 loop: CASSRDGDQRENEQYV. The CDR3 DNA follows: TGTGCCAGCAGCCGAGATGGGGACCAGCGGGAGAACGAGCAGTACGTC.

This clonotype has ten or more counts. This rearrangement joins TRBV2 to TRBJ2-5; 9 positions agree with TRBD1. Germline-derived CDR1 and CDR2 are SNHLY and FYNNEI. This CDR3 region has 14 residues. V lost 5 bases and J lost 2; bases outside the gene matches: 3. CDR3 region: CASSRDRAQETQYF. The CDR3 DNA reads TGTGCCAGCAGTAGGGACAGGGCGCAAGAGACCCAGTACTTC.

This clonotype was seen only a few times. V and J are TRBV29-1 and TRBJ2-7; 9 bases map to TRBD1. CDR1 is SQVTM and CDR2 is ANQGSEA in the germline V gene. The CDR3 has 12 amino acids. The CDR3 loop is CRRGTGNHEQYF. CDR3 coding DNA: TGCAGGAGGGGGACAGGGAATCACGAGCAGTACTTC.

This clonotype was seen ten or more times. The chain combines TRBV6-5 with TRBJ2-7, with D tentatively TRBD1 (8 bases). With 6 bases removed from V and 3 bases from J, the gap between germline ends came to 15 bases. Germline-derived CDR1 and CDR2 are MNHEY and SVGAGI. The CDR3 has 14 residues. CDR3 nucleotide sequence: TGTGCCAGCAGCAAGAACAGGGGGGGCTACGAGCAGTACTTC. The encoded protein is CASSKNRGGYEQYF.

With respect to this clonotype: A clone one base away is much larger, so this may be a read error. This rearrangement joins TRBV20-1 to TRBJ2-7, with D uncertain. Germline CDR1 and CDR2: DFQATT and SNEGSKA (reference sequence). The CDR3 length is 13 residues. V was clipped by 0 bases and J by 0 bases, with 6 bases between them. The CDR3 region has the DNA TGCAGTGCTAGAGAGCGGACCTCCTACGAGCAGTACGTC. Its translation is CSARERTSYEQYV.

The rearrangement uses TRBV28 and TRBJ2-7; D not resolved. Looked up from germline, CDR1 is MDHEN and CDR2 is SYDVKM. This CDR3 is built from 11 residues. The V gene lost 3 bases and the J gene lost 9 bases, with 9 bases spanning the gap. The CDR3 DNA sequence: TGTGCCAGCAGTTTTTTGAACGGGCAGTACTTC. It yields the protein CASSFLNGQYF.

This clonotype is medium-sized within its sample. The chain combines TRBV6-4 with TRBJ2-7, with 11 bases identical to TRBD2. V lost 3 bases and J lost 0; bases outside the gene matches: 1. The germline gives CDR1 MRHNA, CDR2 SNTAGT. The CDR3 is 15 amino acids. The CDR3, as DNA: TGTGCCAGCAGTGAACTAGCGGGAGACTCCTACGAGCAGTACTTC. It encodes CASSELAGDSYEQYF.

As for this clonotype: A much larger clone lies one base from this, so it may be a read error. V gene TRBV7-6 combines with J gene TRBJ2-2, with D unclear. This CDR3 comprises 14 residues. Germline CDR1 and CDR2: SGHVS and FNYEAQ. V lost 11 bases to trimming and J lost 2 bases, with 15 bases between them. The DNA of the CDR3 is TGTGCCGGCGGTTGGGCGATCAACACCGGGGAGCTGTTTTTT. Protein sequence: CAGGWAINTGELFF.

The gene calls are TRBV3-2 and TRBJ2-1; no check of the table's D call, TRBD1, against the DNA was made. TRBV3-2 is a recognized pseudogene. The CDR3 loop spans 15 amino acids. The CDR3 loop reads CASSHERQAQDEQFF. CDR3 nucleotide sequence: TGTGCCAGCAGCCACGAAAGACAGGCCCAGGATGAGCAGTTCTTC.

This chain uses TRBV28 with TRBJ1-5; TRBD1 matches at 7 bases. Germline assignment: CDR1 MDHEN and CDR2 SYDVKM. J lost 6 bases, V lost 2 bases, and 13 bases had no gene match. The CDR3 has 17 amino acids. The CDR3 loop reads CASSLQGGGLGGQPQHF. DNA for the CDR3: TGTGCCAGCAGTTTACAGGGAGGGGGCCTCGGGGGTCAGCCCCAGCATTTT. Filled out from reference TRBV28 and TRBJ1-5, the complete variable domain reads DVKVTQSSRYLVKRTGEKVFLECVQDMDHENMFWYRQDPGLGLRLIYFSYDVKMKEKGDIPEGYSVSREKKERFSLILESASTNQTSMYLCASSLQGGGLGGQPQHFGDGTRLSIL.

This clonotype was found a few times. Written as DNA, the CDR3 is TGTGCCAGCAGCGCTTCGTCCGTCGGTCTAGCGGGAGCCGGGGAGCTGTTTTTT. Protein: CASSASSVGLAGAGELFF. J is TRBJ2-2 and V is TRBV6-4, with 10 bases lining up with TRBD2. J lost 6 bases, V lost 6 bases, and 16 bases had no gene match. CDR3 length equals 18 residues. Germline CDR1 is MRHNA and CDR2 is SNTAGT.

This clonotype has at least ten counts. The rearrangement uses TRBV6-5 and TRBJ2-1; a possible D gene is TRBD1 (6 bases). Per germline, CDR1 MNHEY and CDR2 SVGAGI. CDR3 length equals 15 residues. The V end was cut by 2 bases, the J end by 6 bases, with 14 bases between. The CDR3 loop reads CASSYGATGFNEQFF. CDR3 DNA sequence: TGTGCCAGCAGTTACGGGGCTACAGGGTTCAATGAGCAGTTCTTC.

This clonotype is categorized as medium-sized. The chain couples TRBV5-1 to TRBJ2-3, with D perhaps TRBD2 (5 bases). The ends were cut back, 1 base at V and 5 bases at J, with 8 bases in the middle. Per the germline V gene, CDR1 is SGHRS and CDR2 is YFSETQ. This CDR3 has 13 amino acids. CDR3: CASSLSAGDTQYF. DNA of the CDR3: TGCGCCAGCAGCTTGAGTGCGGGAGATACGCAGTATTTT. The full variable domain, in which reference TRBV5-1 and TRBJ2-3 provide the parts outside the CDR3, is KAGVTQTPRYLIKTRGQQVTLSCSPISGHRSVSWYQQTPGQGLQFLFEYFSETQRNKGNFPGRFSGRQFSNSRSEMNVSTLELGDSALYLCASSLSAGDTQYFGPGTRLTVL.

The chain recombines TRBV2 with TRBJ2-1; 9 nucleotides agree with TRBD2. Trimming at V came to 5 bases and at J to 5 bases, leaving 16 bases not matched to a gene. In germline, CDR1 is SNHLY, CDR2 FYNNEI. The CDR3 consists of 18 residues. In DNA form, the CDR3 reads TGTGCCAGCAGTCGGTTGCTCAACGGCGGGAGGGATAACAATGAGCAGTTCTTC. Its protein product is CASSRLLNGGRDNNEQFF.

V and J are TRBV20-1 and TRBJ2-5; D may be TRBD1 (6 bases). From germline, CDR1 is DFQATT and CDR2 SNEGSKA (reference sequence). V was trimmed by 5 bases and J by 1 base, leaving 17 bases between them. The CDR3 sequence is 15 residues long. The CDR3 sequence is CSAQEGQGRQETQYF. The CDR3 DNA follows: TGCAGTGCTCAGGAAGGCCAGGGGCGCCAAGAGACCCAGTACTTC.

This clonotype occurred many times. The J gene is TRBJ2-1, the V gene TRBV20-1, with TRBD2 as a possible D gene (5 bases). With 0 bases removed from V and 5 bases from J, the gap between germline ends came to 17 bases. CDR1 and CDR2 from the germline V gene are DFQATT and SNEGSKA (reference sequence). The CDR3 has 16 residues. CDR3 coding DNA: TGCAGTGCTAGAGATTTTGTGGGCTCCGGGGACAATGAGCAGTTCTTC. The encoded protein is CSARDFVGSGDNEQFF.

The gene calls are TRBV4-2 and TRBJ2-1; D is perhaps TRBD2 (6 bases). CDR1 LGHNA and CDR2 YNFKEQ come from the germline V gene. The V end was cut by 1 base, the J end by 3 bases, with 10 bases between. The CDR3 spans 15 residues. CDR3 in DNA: TGTGCCAGCAGCCAAGGGGGTAGCGGCTACAATGAGCAGTTCTTC. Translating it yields CASSQGGSGYNEQFF.

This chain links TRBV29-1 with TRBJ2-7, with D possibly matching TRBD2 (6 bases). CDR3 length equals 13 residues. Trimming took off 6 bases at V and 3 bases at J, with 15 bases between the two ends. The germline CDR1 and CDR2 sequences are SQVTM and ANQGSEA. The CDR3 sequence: CSVARGVNYEQYF. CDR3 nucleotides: TGCAGCGTGGCCCGCGGGGTTAACTACGAGCAGTACTTC.

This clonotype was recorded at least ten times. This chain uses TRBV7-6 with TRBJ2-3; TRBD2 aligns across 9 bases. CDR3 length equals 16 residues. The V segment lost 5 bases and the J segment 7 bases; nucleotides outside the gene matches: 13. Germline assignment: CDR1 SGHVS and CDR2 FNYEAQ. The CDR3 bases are TGTGCCAGCAGCCCGACCATAGCGGGGGCTCCCCATACGCAGTATTTT. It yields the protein CASSPTIAGAPHTQYF.

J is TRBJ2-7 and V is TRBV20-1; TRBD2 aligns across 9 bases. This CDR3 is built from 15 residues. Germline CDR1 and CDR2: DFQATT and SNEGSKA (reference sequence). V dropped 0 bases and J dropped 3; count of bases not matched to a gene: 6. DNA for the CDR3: TGCAGTGCTAGAGATAGGACTAGCGAGATCTACGAGCAGTACTTC. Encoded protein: CSARDRTSEIYEQYF.

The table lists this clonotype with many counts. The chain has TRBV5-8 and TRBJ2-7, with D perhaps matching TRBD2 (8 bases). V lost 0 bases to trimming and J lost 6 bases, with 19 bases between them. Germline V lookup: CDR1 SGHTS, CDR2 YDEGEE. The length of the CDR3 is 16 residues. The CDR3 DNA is TGTGCCAGCAGCTTGGGCGTCGGACAGGCGGGGGGCGAGCAGTACTTC. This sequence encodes CASSLGVGQAGGEQYF.

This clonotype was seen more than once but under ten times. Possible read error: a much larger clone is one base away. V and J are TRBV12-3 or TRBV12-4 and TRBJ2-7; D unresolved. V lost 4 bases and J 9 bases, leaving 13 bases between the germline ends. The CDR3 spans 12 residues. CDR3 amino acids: CASSSCWGLQYF. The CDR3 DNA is TGTGCCAGCAGTTCCTGCTGGGGATTGCAGTACTTC.

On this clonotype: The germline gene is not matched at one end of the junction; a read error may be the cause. CDR3 protein: CASSLQPLTSGRVFLGETQYF. CDR3 DNA: TGTGCCAGCAGTTTACAACCCCTTACTAGCGGGAGGGTCTTCTTGGGAGAGACCCAGTACTTC. V gene TRBV10-2 combines with J gene TRBJ2-5; 13 nucleotides match TRBD2. The germline gives CDR1 WSHSY, CDR2 SAAADI. This CDR3 is 21 amino acids long.

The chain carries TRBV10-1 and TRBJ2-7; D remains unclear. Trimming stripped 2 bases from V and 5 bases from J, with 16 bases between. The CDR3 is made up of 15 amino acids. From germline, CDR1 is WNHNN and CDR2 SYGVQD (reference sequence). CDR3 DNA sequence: TGCGCCAGCAGTGAGCGATTAGGGATGGGTAACGAGCAGTACTTC. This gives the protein CASSERLGMGNEQYF.